The rows below give T cell receptor beta chains drawn from one sample of a study of T cells in localized non-small cell lung cancer. The assay was immunoSEQ multiplex PCR, and TCRdb's table has in-frame clones only and misses some. Here the sample spans about 5,000 clones, approximately 30% being singletons. Source: lung tumor tissue, taken before any cancer treatment. Source of these receptors: a man between 40 and 70 years old with stage III squamous cell lung carcinoma. Both conserved end residues are part of each CDR3. D genes are given only for firm matches. The size entry is marked missing in some rows and otherwise reads once, few, many or a size class.

>TRBV11-3|.|large|14|TRBJ1-4
TGTGCCAGCAGCCCCCGGGACGATCAAGAAAAACTGTTTTTT
CASSPRDDQEKLFF
>TRBV28|.|.|14|TRBJ2-7
TGTGCCAGCAGTTTACCTTTTACAGGGCTCGAGCAGTACTTC
CASSLPFTGLEQYF
>TRBV19|.|.|13|TRBJ1-5
TGTGCCAGTAGTCCCCAGGGGCCTCAGCCCCAGCATTTT
CASSPQGPQPQHF
>TRBV6-8|.|.|13|TRBJ2-7
TGTGCCAGCAAACGGGGGGCTTTATACGAGCAGTACTTC
CASKRGALYEQYF
>TRBV19|TRBD1|few|14|TRBJ2-2
TGTGCCAGTAGTAGGGACAGGGTGACCGGGGAGCTGTTTTTT
CASSRDRVTGELFF
>TRBV4-1|.|few|15|TRBJ1-6
TGCGCCAGCAGCGCTGGGAGCTCCTATAATTCACCCCTCCACTTT
CASSAGSSYNSPLHF
>TRBV18|.|few|14|TRBJ2-5
TGTGCCAGCTCACCACCAGGGGTCGAAGAGACCCAGTACTTC
CASSPPGVEETQYF
>TRBV9|.|.|15|TRBJ1-3
TGTGCCAGCAGCGTACAGGGTAACTCTGGAAACACCATATATTTT
CASSVQGNSGNTIYF
>TRBV11-3|TRBD1|.|14|TRBJ1-6
TGTGCCAGCAGCTCCGACAGGGTGCGGTCACCCCTCCACTTT
CASSSDRVRSPLHF
>TRBV9|.|few|14|TRBJ1-1
TGTGCCAGCAGCGTAGGACAGGTGAACACTGAAGCTTTCTTT
CASSVGQVNTEAFF
>TRBV9|TRBD2|.|17|TRBJ2-7
TGTGCCAGCAGCCCCCTCCCAGGCGGGGGGGTGAACTACGAGCAGTACTTC
CASSPLPGGGVNYEQYF
>TRBV11-3|TRBD2|medium-sized|16|TRBJ2-5
TGTGCCAGCAGCTTTATAGCGGGGCCTTGGGGGGAGACCCAGTACTTC
CASSFIAGPWGETQYF
>TRBV19|.|.|18|TRBJ2-6
TGTGCCAGTAGCCCCCGGGACCGAACCCCACCTGGGGCCAACGTCCTGACTTTC
CASSPRDRTPPGANVLTF
>TRBV1|.|.|16|TRBJ2-5
TGCACCAGCAGCCAAGGCCGGGACAGGAGGCAAGAGACCCAGTACTTC
CTSSQGRDRRQETQYF
>TRBV5-1|.|.|16|TRBJ2-1
TGCGCCAGCAGCTTGACCTTTAACCCTACAGTCAATGAGCAGTTCTTC
CASSLTFNPTVNEQFF
>TRBV9|.|.|15|TRBJ2-3
TGTGCCAGCAGCGTCGGGCAGGCATACACAGATACGCAGTATTTT
CASSVGQAYTDTQYF
>TRBV6-8|.|.|14|TRBJ2-3
TGTGCCAGCAGCCTCGCCCCCAGCCAGCATACGCAGTATTTT
CASSLAPSQHTQYF
>TRBV15|TRBD2|few|20|TRBJ2-3
TGTGCCACCAGCAGAGATCTCGCGACTAGCGGAGATCTTCTGCCGGATACGCAGTATTTT
CATSRDLATSGDLLPDTQYF
>TRBV11-3|TRBD2|few|14|TRBJ2-5
TGTGCCAGCAGCTTCCTAGCGGGGGAAGAGACCCAGTACTTC
CASSFLAGEETQYF
>TRBV29-1|.|.|13|TRBJ2-2
TGCAGCGTTGACGGACTAAACACCGGGGAGCTGTTTTTT
CSVDGLNTGELFF
>TRBV10-2|.|.|12|TRBJ1-1
TGCGCCAGCAGTGATAAGGGCCCTGAAGCTTTCTTT
CASSDKGPEAFF
>TRBV6-8|TRBD1|few|13|TRBJ1-6
TGTGCCAGCAGTGGGGACAGTAATTCACCCCTCCACTTT
CASSGDSNSPLHF
>TRBV11-3|.|medium-sized|16|TRBJ2-3
TGTGCCAGCAGCTTAGGACTAATGGGCCCCACAGATACGCAGTATTTT
CASSLGLMGPTDTQYF
>TRBV10-2|.|.|12|TRBJ1-6
TGCGCCAGCGGACGGGTACAATCATCCTTCCACTTT
CASGRVQSSFHF
>TRBV7-7|TRBD2|few|18|TRBJ2-3
TGTGCCAGCAGCGGGGACGGTGGAGTAGCGGGAAATCCAGATACGCAGTATTTT
CASSGDGGVAGNPDTQYF
>TRBV10-3|TRBD1|medium-sized|15|TRBJ2-7
TGTGCCATCAGTGAGTCCCAGGACAGGGGACACGAGCAGTACTTC
CAISESQDRGHEQYF
>TRBV6-8|TRBD1|medium-sized|16|TRBJ1-5
TGTGCCAGCAGTGACCGGGACAGGGGCCCGAATCAGCCCCAGCATTTT
CASSDRDRGPNQPQHF
>TRBV19|.|few|15|TRBJ2-3
TGTGCCAGTAGTAGGCGGCGGGTATCCACAGATACGCAGTATTTT
CASSRRRVSTDTQYF